Listed below are T cell receptor beta chains from one sample, sequenced in a study of blood T cell repertoires in COVID-19. Clones were read by immunoSEQ multiplex PCR, and TCRdb kept only the in-frame ones, dropping some. This table holds approximately 280,000 clones, 90% found once. Specimen: peripheral blood. The receptors come from a woman aged 25-40 years with COVID-19, enrolled during active disease. Both conserved end residues are part of each CDR3. D genes are given only for firm matches. Clone size appears in some rows only: once, few, many, or a class for an expanded clone.

j_gene: TRBJ2-3
abundance: -
v_gene: TRBV3-1/TRBV3-2
d_gene: -
CDR3aa: CASSQVQVQDTQYF
CDR3nt: TGTGCCAGCAGCCAAGTTCAGGTGCAAGATACGCAGTATTTT

j_gene: TRBJ2-7
abundance: -
v_gene: TRBV6-5
d_gene: TRBD1
CDR3aa: CASSYSRGRYEQYF
CDR3nt: TGTGCCAGCAGTTACTCCAGGGGGCGGTACGAGCAGTACTTC

j_gene: TRBJ2-2
abundance: -
v_gene: TRBV30
d_gene: TRBD2
CDR3aa: CAWSVLADNTGELFF
CDR3nt: TGTGCCTGGAGTGTACTAGCGGATAACACCGGGGAGCTGTTTTTT

j_gene: TRBJ2-3
abundance: -
v_gene: TRBV21-1
d_gene: -
CDR3aa: CASSKGRTGDPTDTQYF
CDR3nt: TGTGCCAGCAGCAAAGGTCGGACAGGGGACCCCACAGATACGCAGTATTTT

j_gene: TRBJ2-2
abundance: few
v_gene: TRBV10-2
d_gene: -
CDR3aa: CASGQGRETGELFF
CDR3nt: TGCGCCAGCGGGCAGGGGAGGGAGACCGGGGAGCTGTTTTTT

j_gene: TRBJ2-2
abundance: few
v_gene: TRBV19
d_gene: TRBD2
CDR3aa: CASNLLAGNTGELFF
CDR3nt: TGTGCCAGTAACCTACTAGCGGGAAACACCGGGGAGCTGTTTTTT

j_gene: TRBJ2-2
abundance: -
v_gene: TRBV7-9
d_gene: TRBD2
CDR3aa: CASSPPGLAGLRELFF
CDR3nt: TGTGCCAGCAGCCCCCCCGGGCTAGCGGGATTAAGGGAGCTGTTTTTT

j_gene: TRBJ2-3
abundance: -
v_gene: TRBV7-9
d_gene: -
CDR3aa: CASSLTLSTDTQYF
CDR3nt: TGTGCCAGCAGCTTGACACTTAGCACAGATACGCAGTATTTT

j_gene: TRBJ1-1
abundance: -
v_gene: TRBV7-2
d_gene: -
CDR3aa: CASSSDRNTEAFF
CDR3nt: TGTGCCAGCAGCTCTGACAGGAACACTGAAGCTTTCTTT

j_gene: TRBJ2-1
abundance: -
v_gene: TRBV2
d_gene: -
CDR3aa: CASSEASGYSNEQFF
CDR3nt: TGTGCCAGCAGTGAAGCGAGCGGGTACAGCAATGAGCAGTTCTTC

j_gene: TRBJ2-7
abundance: -
v_gene: TRBV2
d_gene: -
CDR3aa: CASIRGRGYEQYF
CDR3nt: TGTGCCAGCATTAGGGGTCGGGGGTACGAGCAGTACTTC

j_gene: TRBJ1-1
abundance: -
v_gene: TRBV2
d_gene: TRBD1
CDR3aa: CASSGQGITAFF
CDR3nt: TGTGCCAGCAGTGGACAGGGCATAACGGCTTTCTTT